A selection of T cell receptor beta chains follows, all from one sample in a study of beta chain features in type 1 diabetes. Only in-frame clones appear in the TCRdb table, and some are missing; sequencing was by immunoSEQ multiplex PCR. The sample records around 130,000 clones, roughly 10% being singletons. Sequencing was done on a sample of central memory CD4+ T cells from blood. The receptors come from a man aged 25 to 40 with type 1 diabetes. CDR3s include the opening cysteine and the closing phenylalanine or tryptophan.

CDR3 length: 13
J gene: TRBJ1-1
V gene: TRBV18
CDR3 protein: CASSRAVETEAFF

CDR3 length: 13
J gene: TRBJ1-2
V gene: TRBV7-6
CDR3 protein: CASSFGGGYGYTF

CDR3 length: 13
J gene: TRBJ2-7
V gene: TRBV9
CDR3 protein: CASSVESLGEQYF

CDR3 length: 14
J gene: TRBJ1-1
V gene: TRBV7-8
CDR3 protein: CASSFWGLNTEAFF

CDR3 length: 14
J gene: TRBJ2-1
V gene: TRBV29-1
CDR3 protein: CSVEVFRTDNEQFF

CDR3 length: 14
J gene: TRBJ2-7
V gene: TRBV7-2
CDR3 protein: CASSFTSGVYEQYF

CDR3 length: 13
J gene: TRBJ2-2
V gene: TRBV9
CDR3 protein: CASSGRTDGELFF

CDR3 length: 13
J gene: TRBJ2-3
V gene: TRBV10-3
CDR3 protein: CAISESGEDTQYF

CDR3 length: 13
J gene: TRBJ2-5
V gene: TRBV18
CDR3 protein: CASSPTNPETQYF

CDR3 length: 15
J gene: TRBJ2-1
V gene: TRBV7-8
CDR3 protein: CASSLIAGGPREQFF

CDR3 length: 15
J gene: TRBJ2-1
V gene: TRBV4-1
CDR3 protein: CASSQSRTSGNEQFF

CDR3 length: 13
J gene: TRBJ1-5
V gene: TRBV9
CDR3 protein: CASSVRVGQPQHF

CDR3 length: 14
J gene: TRBJ1-1
V gene: TRBV28
CDR3 protein: CASSLGGRRTEAFF

CDR3 length: 14
J gene: TRBJ2-7
V gene: TRBV6-5
CDR3 protein: CASRMGLAVYEQYF

CDR3 length: 15
J gene: TRBJ1-2
V gene: TRBV7-2
CDR3 protein: CASSLAPGANYGYTF

CDR3 length: 13
J gene: TRBJ2-3
V gene: TRBV19
CDR3 protein: CASSIGGTDTQYF

CDR3 length: 11
J gene: TRBJ2-1
V gene: TRBV30
CDR3 protein: CAWTGGNEQFF

CDR3 length: 16
J gene: TRBJ1-6
V gene: TRBV4-3
CDR3 protein: CASSQEGQPYNSPLHF

CDR3 length: 16
J gene: TRBJ2-3
V gene: TRBV7-3
CDR3 protein: CASSPPSAGGTDTQYF

CDR3 length: 16
J gene: TRBJ2-5
V gene: TRBV18
CDR3 protein: CASSAGTAPGEETQYF

CDR3 length: 15
J gene: TRBJ2-1
V gene: TRBV7-2
CDR3 protein: CASRASGGTSNEQFF

CDR3 length: 12
J gene: TRBJ2-5
V gene: TRBV29-1
CDR3 protein: CSVAGGGETQYF

CDR3 length: 16
J gene: TRBJ2-2
V gene: TRBV23-1
CDR3 protein: CASRPDGLRGDGELFF

CDR3 length: 16
J gene: TRBJ2-1
V gene: TRBV19
CDR3 protein: CASSPRRAGLNNEQFF

CDR3 length: 16
J gene: TRBJ2-1
V gene: TRBV2
CDR3 protein: CASSESAGGTYNEQFF

CDR3 length: 13
J gene: TRBJ1-5
V gene: TRBV6-5
CDR3 protein: CASSSGGGQPQHF

CDR3 length: 15
J gene: TRBJ2-1
V gene: TRBV28
CDR3 protein: CASSLMASGGNEQFF

CDR3 length: 13
J gene: TRBJ1-1
V gene: TRBV6-5
CDR3 protein: CASRGDRAGEAFF

CDR3 length: 14
J gene: TRBJ1-1
V gene: TRBV19
CDR3 protein: CASTQNRVNTEAFF

CDR3 length: 13
J gene: TRBJ2-1
V gene: TRBV7-9
CDR3 protein: CASSLTTGHPQFF

CDR3 length: 16
J gene: TRBJ1-2
V gene: TRBV19
CDR3 protein: CASSPLGSMRGYGYTF

CDR3 length: 13
J gene: TRBJ2-2
V gene: TRBV2
CDR3 protein: CASSREYAGELFF

CDR3 length: 13
J gene: TRBJ2-5
V gene: TRBV7-9
CDR3 protein: CASSAAGEETQYF

CDR3 length: 14
J gene: TRBJ1-6
V gene: TRBV7-3
CDR3 protein: CASSSSPGGVGLHF

CDR3 length: 14
J gene: TRBJ2-1
V gene: TRBV5-1
CDR3 protein: CASSLSGDDNEQFF

CDR3 length: 14
J gene: TRBJ2-5
V gene: TRBV15
CDR3 protein: CATSRDQGSETQYF

CDR3 length: 14
J gene: TRBJ1-2
V gene: TRBV7-9
CDR3 protein: CASSLRGHDDGYTF

CDR3 length: 14
J gene: TRBJ2-5
V gene: TRBV9
CDR3 protein: CASRPSAGKSDQYF

CDR3 length: 14
J gene: TRBJ2-1
V gene: TRBV6-5
CDR3 protein: CASKRQSQYNEQFF

CDR3 length: 16
J gene: TRBJ2-1
V gene: TRBV4-3
CDR3 protein: CASSQEASHSYNEQFF

CDR3 length: 13
J gene: TRBJ2-7
V gene: TRBV7-3
CDR3 protein: CASSSVGKGEQYF